This T cell receptor beta chain was profiled in a study of identical twins. Healthy Caucasians made up all donors. This clonotype was recorded a few times. Its antigen is not identified. Whole-study findings and limits: Weaker excess sharing between twins was seen in beta out-of-frame sequences.

Template switching added a universal primer binding site, and final cDNA carried unique molecular identifiers. TCRdb used MiXCR to reprocess the 5' RACE reads, holding one entry per CDR3 protein. The data show about 660,000 distinct CDR3 sequences, approximately 9% seen once. These data were also filed under a second study, of yellow fever vaccine responses in identical twins. Per that study: Vaccine-induced T cell responses in twins were reportedly observed to appear partly convergent, partly personalized.

The receptor was isolated from a woman aged 18-30 years in good health. The sample taken for sequencing was PBMCs.

CDR3: CSGDVSGNQETQYF. CDR3 DNA sequence: TGCAGTGGAGACGTAAGCGGAAACCAAGAGACCCAGTACTTC. The V and J genes are TRBV20-1 and TRBJ2-5, with D perhaps TRBD2 (5 bases). The ends were cut back, 7 bases at V and 0 bases at J, with 15 bases in the middle. Germline assignment: CDR1 DFQATT and CDR2 SNEGSKA (reference sequence). The CDR3 has 14 amino acids.